This T cell receptor (beta chain) was profiled in a study of Tregs in tolerant kidney transplant recipients. Profiled with immunoSEQ multiplex PCR; TCRdb holds only in-frame clones, not every one. The data hold 75,000 to 85,000 clones, with more than 85% observed a single time. This clone appeared a single time. Its antigen is unknown. Germline V lookup: CDR1 WSHSY, CDR2 SAAADI. The CDR3 is 17 amino acids. Deletions cut 1 base from V and 0 bases from J, with 16 bases between. Findings of the study overall: In tolerant patients, donor-specific Tregs outgrew total Tregs, suggesting antigen-driven expansion.

Unstimulated regulatory T cells (CD4+CD25+CD127-), CD4+CD25- non-regulatory cells, CD4 and CD8 cells were FACS-sorted from thawed PBMCs. An overnight rest at 37°C with 200 IU/ml IL-2 preceded regulatory T cell sorting from thawed PBMCs. Sequences were derived from Tregs from blood, sampled before the transplant. The sequence was obtained from a human donor who received a combined kidney and bone marrow transplant. V usage is TRBV10-2 and J usage is TRBJ2-7; D is possibly TRBD1 (5 bases). CDR3 sequence reads: CASSEYLGAVISYEQYF. DNA of the CDR3: TGCGCCAGCAGTGAGTATTTAGGGGCCGTTATCTCCTACGAGCAGTACTTC.